Below, 9 T cell receptor beta chains from the same sample are listed, as sequenced in a study of cytomegalovirus exposure and HLA in healthy donors. The data were produced by immunoSEQ multiplex PCR, yet TCRdb's version contains in-frame clones alone and is incomplete. The sample lists 95,000 to 150,000 clones; over 85% were seen once. The sample comprised PBMCs. Receptors were obtained from a woman aged 18-29 years in good health and CMV-seronegative.

The rearrangement links TRBV6-5 to TRBJ2-6, with D unresolved. CDR3 length: 13 amino acids. The germline V gene encodes CDR1 MNHEY and CDR2 SVGAGI. V lost 6 bases and J 2 bases, leaving 5 bases between the germline ends. The CDR3 DNA reads TGTGCCAGCAGGGTAGCTGGGGCCAACGTCCTGACTTTC. Translating it yields CASRVAGANVLTF.

The chain employs TRBV30 and TRBJ2-2; 8 bases line up with TRBD1. J lost 5 bases, V lost 5 bases, and 7 bases had no gene match. CDR1 GTSNPN and CDR2 SVGIG come from the germline V gene (reference sequence). CDR3 length equals 14 residues. CDR3: CAWDGQGVTGELFF. Here the CDR3 DNA reads TGTGCCTGGGATGGACAGGGAGTGACCGGGGAGCTGTTTTTT.

The V call is TRBV5-1, the J call TRBJ1-5; no definite D call. This CDR3 spans 17 amino acids. The germline V gene has CDR1 SGHRS and CDR2 YFSETQ. Trimming cost V 0 bases and J 7 bases, with 20 bases left between them. This chain's CDR3 is CASSLGKARETRQPQHF. DNA of the CDR3: TGCGCCAGCAGCTTGGGTAAAGCAAGGGAGACGAGGCAGCCCCAGCATTTT.

The rearrangement joins TRBV12-5 to TRBJ1-5; TRBD1 aligns across 10 bases. CDR1 and CDR2 (germline): LGHNT, FRNRAP. The CDR3 contains 16 residues. The junction had 11 bases not matched to a gene; V was cut back by 5 bases and J by 7 bases. CDR3 residues: CASGPDRGQWGQPQHF. The DNA for the CDR3 is TGTGCTAGTGGTCCCGACAGGGGGCAGTGGGGCCAGCCCCAGCATTTT.

The V call is TRBV28, the J call TRBJ2-7; 7 nucleotides align to TRBD2. The ends lost 7 bases at V and 0 bases at J; junction bases unmatched: 6. The CDR3 loop spans 14 amino acids. Germline V gene sequence: CDR1 MDHEN, CDR2 SYDVKM. CDR3 region: CASTSGAFSYEQYF. For the CDR3, the DNA is TGTGCCAGCACAAGCGGGGCCTTCTCCTACGAGCAGTACTTC.

The rearrangement joins TRBV19 to TRBJ1-2, with D possibly being TRBD1 (6 bases). The CDR3 consists of 13 residues. Germline-derived CDR1 and CDR2 are LNHDA and SQIVND (reference sequence). The V and J ends lost 3 bases and 7 bases respectively, with 12 bases between them. CDR3 residues: CASSIAGAIGYTF. The CDR3 nucleotides are TGTGCCAGTAGTATTGCGGGGGCTATTGGCTACACCTTC.

The chain joins TRBV7-2 to TRBJ2-4; the D is unclear. CDR3 size: 16 residues. Germline V lookup: CDR1 SGHTA, CDR2 FQGNSA. V lost 1 base and J lost 1, with 11 bases in between. CDR3 bases: TGTGCCAGCAGCTTAGGCGGCACGTTGGCCAAAAACATTCAGTACTTC. This encodes CASSLGGTLAKNIQYF.

The V call is TRBV10-2, the J call TRBJ1-2; possibly TRBD1 for D (6 bases). Trimming removed 10 bases from V and 7 bases from J, with 13 bases in between. CDR1 and CDR2 from the germline V gene are WSHSY and SAAADI. The CDR3 length is 11 residues. DNA for the CDR3: TGCGCCATCCACAGGGATGGTGGCTACACCTTC. It translates to CAIHRDGGYTF.

The CDR3 spells CASSQLNRGTYEQYF. The CDR3, as DNA: TGCGCCAGCAGTCAATTGAACAGGGGGACCTACGAGCAGTACTTC. This chain connects TRBV23-1 to TRBJ2-7, with 8 nucleotides matching TRBD1. TRBV23-1 is classed as an ORF, of uncertain function. The CDR3 is 15 amino acids. Losses at the gene ends were 1 base for V and 2 bases for J; bases not matched to a gene: 4.